This T cell receptor beta chain was found in a study of CD8 T cells in ankylosing spondylitis. Study-wide points: Characteristic of ankylosing spondylitis blood, it appeared, was a TCR beta motif comprising fewer than 10 highly homologous variants. Disease-linked clones reportedly showed significant enrichment in matched ankylosing spondylitis synovial fluid. Earlier literature documents some of the motif variants in reactive arthritis synovial fluid and blood.

Points on this clonotype: The antigen is undetermined.

One entry per CDR3 protein results from TCRdb running MiXCR on the 5' RACE reads. The sample records some 85,000 distinct CDR3 sequences, just under 9% being singletons. There are 13 residues in the CDR3. With 7 bases clipped from V and 5 bases from J, the junction kept 7 bases outside the gene matches. Germline V gene data show CDR1 as WSHSY and CDR2 as SAAADI. The sequenced sample was blood, either unsorted or a sorted T cell fraction (not recorded which). The TCR originated in a male donor with ankylosing spondylitis. The V and J genes are TRBV10-2 and TRBJ2-7; 8 nucleotides align to TRBD1. The CDR3 spells CASKDTGGNEQYV. CDR3 nucleotides: TGCGCCAGCAAGGATACAGGGGGGAACGAGCAGTACGTC.